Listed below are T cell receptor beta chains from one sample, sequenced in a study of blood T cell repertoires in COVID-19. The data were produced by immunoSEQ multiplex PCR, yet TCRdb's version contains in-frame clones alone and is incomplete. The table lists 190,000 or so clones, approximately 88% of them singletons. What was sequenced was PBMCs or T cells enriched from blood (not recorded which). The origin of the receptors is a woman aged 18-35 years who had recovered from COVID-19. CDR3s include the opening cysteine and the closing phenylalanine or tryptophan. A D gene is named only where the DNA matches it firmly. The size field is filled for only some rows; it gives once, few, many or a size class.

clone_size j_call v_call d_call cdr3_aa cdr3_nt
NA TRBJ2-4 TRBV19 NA CASSIPVKSIQYF TGTGCCAGTAGTATCCCCGTGAAGAGCATTCAGTACTTC
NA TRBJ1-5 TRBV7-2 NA CASSGSPNQPQHF TGTGCCAGCAGCGGGAGCCCCAATCAGCCCCAGCATTTT
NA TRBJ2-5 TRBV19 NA CASKALAGIETQYF TGTGCCAGTAAAGCTCTGGCGGGGATAGAGACCCAGTACTTC
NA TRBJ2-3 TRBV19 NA CASSPFQGTTDTQYF TGTGCCAGTAGCCCCTTCCAGGGAACCACAGATACGCAGTATTTT
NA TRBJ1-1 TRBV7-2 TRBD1 CASSFLAGGARNTEAFF TGTGCCAGCAGCTTTCTGGCAGGGGGCGCCAGAAACACTGAAGCTTTCTTT
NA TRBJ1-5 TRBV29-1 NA CSLYTRRWPRNQPQHF TGCAGCCTTTATACACGGAGGTGGCCCCGAAATCAGCCCCAGCATTTT
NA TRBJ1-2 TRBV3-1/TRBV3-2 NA CASSQAGNFRGYTF TGTGCCAGCAGCCAAGCCGGGAATTTCAGGGGCTACACCTTC
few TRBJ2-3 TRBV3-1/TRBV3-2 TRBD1 CASSPATGASDTQYF TGTGCCAGCAGCCCAGCTACAGGGGCGTCAGATACGCAGTATTTT
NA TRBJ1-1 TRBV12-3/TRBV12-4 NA CASSLEPPEAFF TGTGCCAGCAGTTTAGAGCCCCCTGAAGCTTTCTTT
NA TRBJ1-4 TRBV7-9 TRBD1 CASSLGQGTNEKLFF TGTGCCAGCAGCCTAGGACAGGGCACTAATGAAAAACTGTTTTTT
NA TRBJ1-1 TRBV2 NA CASSEGGRTEAFF TGTGCCAGCAGTGAAGGGGGGCGGACTGAAGCTTTCTTT
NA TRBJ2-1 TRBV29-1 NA CSVMGAVNSYNEQFF TGCAGCGTTATGGGGGCTGTAAACTCCTACAATGAGCAGTTCTTC
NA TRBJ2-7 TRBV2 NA CASSEGVYEQYF TGTGCCAGCAGTGAGGGAGTCTACGAGCAGTACTTC
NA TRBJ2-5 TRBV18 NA CASSPSRETQYF TGTGCCAGCTCACCTTCCAGAGAGACCCAGTACTTC
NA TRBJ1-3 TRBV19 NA CASVARGSGNTIYF TGTGCCAGTGTCGCTCGGGGGTCTGGAAACACCATATATTTT
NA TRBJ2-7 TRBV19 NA CASSISPGAGEKQYF TGTGCCAGTAGTATCTCACCCGGGGCAGGGGAAAAGCAGTACTTC
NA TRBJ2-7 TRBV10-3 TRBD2 CAISESTPGLAGGTYEQYF TGTGCCATCAGTGAGTCGACTCCGGGACTAGCGGGGGGTACCTACGAGCAGTACTTC
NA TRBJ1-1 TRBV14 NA CASSLTVVATEAFF TGTGCCAGCAGCCTAACCGTCGTGGCCACTGAAGCTTTCTTT
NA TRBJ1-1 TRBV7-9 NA CASSPSGSYTEAFF TGTGCCAGCAGCCCTTCTGGGAGCTACACTGAAGCTTTCTTT
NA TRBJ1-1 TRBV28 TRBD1 CASSPAGGGRTEAFF TGTGCCAGCAGTCCAGCAGGGGGCGGTAGGACTGAAGCTTTCTTT
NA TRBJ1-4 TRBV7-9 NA CASSLLVGTSRSEKLFF TGTGCCAGCAGCTTACTCGTTGGGACTTCTCGGAGTGAAAAACTGTTTTTT
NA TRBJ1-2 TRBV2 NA CASRGGDGTNYGYTF TGTGCCAGCAGGGGGGGGGACGGTACTAACTATGGCTACACCTTC
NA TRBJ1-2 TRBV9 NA CASSVGRDYGYTF TGTGCCAGCAGCGTAGGACGGGACTATGGCTACACCTTC
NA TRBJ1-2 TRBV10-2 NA CASLDGGRPNYGYTF TGCGCCAGCTTAGATGGGGGCCGCCCTAACTATGGCTACACCTTC
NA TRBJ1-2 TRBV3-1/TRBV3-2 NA CASSQERQGYTF TGTGCCAGCAGCCAAGAGAGGCAGGGCTACACCTTC
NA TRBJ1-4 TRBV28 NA CASSPRTGKRGSDEKLFF TGTGCCAGCAGTCCCCGAACAGGGAAGAGGGGGAGTGATGAAAAACTGTTTTTT
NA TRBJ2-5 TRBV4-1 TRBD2 CASSRLAGGPETQYF TGCGCCAGCAGCCGGTTAGCGGGGGGCCCGGAGACCCAGTACTTC
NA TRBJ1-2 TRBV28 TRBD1 CASKTQGASGYTF TGTGCCAGCAAAACACAGGGGGCTAGTGGCTACACCTTC
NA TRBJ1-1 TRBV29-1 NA CSVEGVLYTEAFF TGCAGCGTTGAGGGCGTCTTATACACTGAAGCTTTCTTT
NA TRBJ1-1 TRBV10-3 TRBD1 CAISERQGATEAFF TGTGCCATCAGTGAGCGCCAGGGGGCAACTGAAGCTTTCTTT
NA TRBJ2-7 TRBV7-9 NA CASRKQNYEQYF TGTGCCAGCAGAAAACAGAACTACGAGCAGTACTTC
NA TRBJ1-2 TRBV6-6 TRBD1 CASSYSGQGYGYTF TGTGCCAGCAGTTACTCTGGACAGGGATATGGCTACACCTTC
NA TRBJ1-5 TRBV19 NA CASSPRGPRTPEPQHF TGTGCCAGTAGTCCCAGGGGTCCGAGGACCCCGGAGCCCCAGCATTTT
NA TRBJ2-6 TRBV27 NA CASSPRGGDISGANVLTF TGTGCCAGCAGTCCACGGGGAGGCGATATCTCTGGGGCCAACGTCCTGACTTTC
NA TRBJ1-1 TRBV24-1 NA CATSEPIFRGGDTEAFF TGTGCCACCAGTGAGCCTATCTTCAGGGGAGGGGACACTGAAGCTTTCTTT
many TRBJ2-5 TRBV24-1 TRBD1 CATSDPTTGYDETQYF TGTGCCACCAGTGATCCCACGACAGGGTATGACGAGACCCAGTACTTC
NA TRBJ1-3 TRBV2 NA CASSRGGVTINTIYF TGTGCCAGCAGTCGAGGGGGTGTTACTATAAACACCATATATTTT
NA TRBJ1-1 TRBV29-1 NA CSVGWWTLNTEAFF TGCAGCGTTGGGTGGTGGACACTGAACACTGAAGCTTTCTTT
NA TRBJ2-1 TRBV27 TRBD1 CASSFWSGGFPPSSYNEQFF TGTGCCAGCAGTTTTTGGTCAGGGGGCTTCCCTCCGAGCTCCTACAATGAGCAGTTCTTC
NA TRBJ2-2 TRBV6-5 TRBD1 CASSYFSTGIGELFF TGTGCCAGCAGTTACTTTTCGACAGGGATCGGGGAGCTGTTTTTT
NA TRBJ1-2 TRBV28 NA CASRAQGIYTF TGTGCCAGCAGGGCCCAGGGGATCTACACCTTC
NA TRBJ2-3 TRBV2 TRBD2 CASSLKGPSGGAPDTQYF TGTGCCAGCAGTCTAAAGGGGCCTAGCGGGGGGGCCCCAGATACGCAGTATTTT
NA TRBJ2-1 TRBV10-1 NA CASSDSHEQFF TGCGCCAGCAGTGATAGCCATGAGCAGTTCTTC
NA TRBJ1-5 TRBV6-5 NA CASNGNGFNQPQHF TGTGCCAGCAACGGGAATGGGTTCAATCAGCCCCAGCATTTT
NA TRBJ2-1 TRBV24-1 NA CATSDYREANEQFF TGTGCCACCAGTGATTACCGGGAAGCCAATGAGCAGTTCTTC
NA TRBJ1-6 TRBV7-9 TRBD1 CASSFGQAWDSPLHF TGTGCCAGCAGCTTTGGACAGGCTTGGGATTCACCCCTCCACTTT
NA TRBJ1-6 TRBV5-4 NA CASSLSKSPPLHF TGTGCCAGCAGCTTGTCCAAAAGCCCACCCCTCCACTTT
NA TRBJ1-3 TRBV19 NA CASIKGEGSGNTIYF TGTGCCAGTATCAAGGGGGAAGGCTCTGGAAACACCATATATTTT
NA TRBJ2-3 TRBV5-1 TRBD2 CASSLTSGGAGDTQYF TGCGCCAGCAGCTTGACTAGCGGGGGGGCCGGAGATACGCAGTATTTT
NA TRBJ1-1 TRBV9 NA CASSAASVPGENTEAFF TGTGCCAGCAGCGCCGCCTCCGTCCCAGGGGAAAACACTGAAGCTTTCTTT
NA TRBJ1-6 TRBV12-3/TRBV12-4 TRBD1 CASSPDRGPLHF TGTGCCAGCAGTCCCGACAGGGGCCCCCTCCACTTT
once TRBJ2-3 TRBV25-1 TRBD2 CASSDAGGATDTQYF TGTGCCAGCAGTGACGCGGGGGGAGCCACAGATACGCAGTATTTT
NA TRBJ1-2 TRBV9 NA CASSPSREAFYTF TGTGCCAGCAGCCCCAGTAGGGAGGCCTTCTACACCTTC
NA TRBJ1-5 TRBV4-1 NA CASSQVKRAGQPQHF TGCGCCAGCAGCCAAGTCAAGAGGGCAGGTCAGCCCCAGCATTTT
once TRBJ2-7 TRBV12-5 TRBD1 CASGLVSTGDHEQYF TGTGCTAGTGGTTTGGTATCGACAGGGGACCACGAGCAGTACTTC